The 4 T cell receptor beta chains below come from one sample, sequenced in a study of blood T cell repertoires in COVID-19 (dated by TCRdb to the early 2020s). Library generation was performed with the immunoSEQ multiplex PCR assay. Drawn from immuneACCESS, this table holds only the in-frame rearrangements with V and J called that TCRdb kept. Clones are partly lost; checked studies trace under half to an unresolved V gene and leave the rest unexplained. In all, the sample holds around 160,000 clones, and about 83% of those were seen once. The ten top clones hold 5.5% to 7.5% of the sample. The sequencing input was PBMCs or T cells enriched from blood (not recorded which). The origin of the receptors is a woman in her forties or fifties who had been exposed to COVID-19.

The gene calls are TRBV25-1 and TRBJ2-1; 7 bases line up with TRBD2. The V gene end was trimmed by 3 bases and the J gene end by 9 bases; junction bases not matched to a gene: 14. CDR1 and CDR2 from the germline V gene are MGHDK and SYGVNS. The CDR3 is made up of 16 amino acids. CDR3 region: CASSDWGGVGIGEQFF. The CDR3 nucleotides are TGTGCCAGCAGTGATTGGGGGGGAGTTGGGATAGGTGAGCAGTTCTTC.

V and J are TRBV4-3 and TRBJ2-7, with 7 bases that match TRBD1. The CDR3 spans 15 residues. The V segment lost 1 base and the J segment 3 bases; nucleotides outside the gene matches: 6. CDR1 and CDR2 (germline): LGHNA, YSLEER. CDR3 sequence (DNA): TGCGCCAGCAGCCAAGGGACAGGTGGGAGCTACGAGCAGTACTTC. Its protein is CASSQGTGGSYEQYF.

The table lists this clone with a count of one. The V gene is TRBV7-7, the J gene TRBJ2-2; D could derive from TRBD1 or TRBD2 (9 bases each). The V and J ends lost 5 bases and 6 bases respectively, with 28 bases between them. The germline V gene encodes CDR1 SSHAT and CDR2 FNYEAQ (reference sequence). The CDR3 is 19 amino acids. As DNA, the CDR3 is TGTGCCAGCAGCCGCGGGACAGGGCTCACTAGCGGGCGGGCCGGGGAGCTGTTTTTT. Translated, it gives CASSRGTGLTSGRAGELFF.

This rearrangement joins TRBV7-2 to TRBJ2-7, with TRBD1 identical over 7 bases. Per the germline V gene, CDR1 is SGHTA and CDR2 is FQGNSA. The CDR3 totals 13 residues. Trimming took 4 bases from V and 1 from J; bases not matched to a gene: 1. This CDR3 reads CASSWDSSYEQYF. DNA for the CDR3: TGTGCCAGCAGCTGGGACAGTTCCTACGAGCAGTACTTC.